This T cell receptor beta chain was identified in a study of blood T cell repertoires in COVID-19. About the study: The United States, Italy and Spain supplied acute and convalescent COVID-19 samples. In each case, the material was cDNA or gDNA derived from T cells, B-cell-depleted T cells, or PBMCs.

Study processing details: For nucleated cells, counts were estimated from reference gene primer amplification. The table came from immunoSEQ multiplex PCR; TCRdb's copy has only in-frame clones and leaves some out. That table gives V, J and clone size, and the DNA gave D and trimming. The top ten clones hold around 8% of a sample with approximately 76,000 clones, about 83% of them seen once. This CDR3 contains 15 residues. CDR1 LNHDA and CDR2 SQIVND come from the germline V gene (reference sequence). Trimming removed 5 bases from V and 0 bases from J; junction bases left unmatched: 6. The source of this sequence is a young man with acute or convalescent COVID-19. The sample taken for sequencing was peripheral blood. The gene calls are TRBV19 and TRBJ2-7; 8 bases match TRBD2. The CDR3 DNA reads as TGTGCCAGTAGTGACAGACTAGCGAGCTCCTACGAGCAGTACTTC. Translating it yields CASSDRLASSYEQYF.